The rows below give T cell receptor beta chains drawn from one sample of a study of T cell repertoires in cytomegalovirus infection. TCRdb ran MiXCR on the reads and lists one entry per CDR3 protein. The sample consists of about 130,000 distinct CDR3 sequences, roughly 25% of them appearing once. Their recognized antigens are unknown. The sequencing sample was made of PBMCs, sequenced either directly or after in vitro stimulation (not recorded which). These receptors all stem from a human donor in good health (CMV status not recorded). Some clones in this sample may be carry-over from other donors' samples. Each CDR3 is given with its conserved first and last residue. The D gene is left open where the match is weak. Clone size is shown for a subset of rows, as once, few, many or a class of expanded clone.

D gene | J gene | V gene | clone size | CDR3 protein | CDR3 DNA
. | TRBJ2-5 | TRBV29-1 | few | CSVPPAGARETQYF | TGCAGCGTTCCACCGGCGGGGGCTCGAGAGACCCAGTACTTC
. | TRBJ2-1 | TRBV5-6 | . | CASSLLGGEEQFF | TGTGCCAGCAGCTTGTTGGGCGGTGAAGAGCAGTTCTTC
. | TRBJ2-2 | TRBV5-4 | . | CASSPIATNTGELFF | TGTGCCAGCAGCCCCATAGCGACGAACACCGGGGAGCTGTTTTTT
. | TRBJ1-5 | TRBV19 | few | CASSTTWAAGEPQHF | TGTGCCAGTAGTACCACGTGGGCTGCCGGAGAGCCCCAGCATTTT
TRBD2 | TRBJ2-1 | TRBV5-6 | few | CASSLHGLAGALEFF | TGTGCCAGCAGCTTGCACGGGCTAGCGGGAGCCTTAGAGTTCTTC
TRBD2 | TRBJ2-5 | TRBV7-8 | . | CASSLLLLAGGGETQYF | TGTGCCAGCAGCCTCCTACTCCTAGCGGGAGGAGGTGAGACCCAGTACTTC
. | TRBJ2-1 | TRBV4-1 | . | CASYSLRDNEQFF | TGCGCCAGCTATAGTCTAAGGGACAATGAGCAGTTCTTC
. | TRBJ2-3 | TRBV20-1 | . | CSARVGVSPDTQYF | TGCAGTGCTAGAGTAGGTGTGAGCCCAGATACGCAGTATTTT
. | TRBJ2-6 | TRBV7-2 | few | CASASSGANVLTF | TGTGCCAGCGCTTCGTCTGGGGCCAACGTCCTGACTTTC
TRBD2 | TRBJ2-3 | TRBV7-2 | many | CASSLFAREGSGTQYF | TGTGCCAGCAGCTTATTTGCGCGGGAGGGCAGTGGTACGCAGTATTTT
TRBD1 | TRBJ2-2 | TRBV4-3 | few | CASSQRTGGITGELFF | TGCGCCAGCAGCCAACGTACAGGGGGCATCACCGGGGAGCTGTTTTTT
. | TRBJ2-2 | TRBV5-1 | . | CASTSWVQAALAGELFF | TGCGCCAGCACCTCCTGGGTACAGGCTGCGTTAGCCGGGGAGCTGTTTTTT
. | TRBJ2-1 | TRBV24-1 | . | CATSEPGTNYNEQFF | TGTGCCACCAGTGAGCCCGGGACCAACTACAATGAGCAGTTCTTC
TRBD2 | TRBJ2-7 | TRBV27 | few | CASSPTSGSFYEQYF | TGTGCCAGCAGTCCGACTAGCGGGAGTTTCTACGAGCAGTACTTC
. | TRBJ2-3 | TRBV7-2 | many | CASSPFPDTQYF | TGTGCCAGCAGCCCTTTCCCAGATACGCAGTATTTT
. | TRBJ1-5 | TRBV19 | . | CASSMYQGRDQPQHF | TGTGCCAGTAGTATGTATCAGGGAAGGGATCAGCCCCAGCATTTT
. | TRBJ2-7 | TRBV29-1 | . | CSVSDGEQYF | TGCAGCGTTTCGGACGGGGAGCAGTACTTC
. | TRBJ1-4 | TRBV19 | . | CASTYGTTTNEKLFF | TGTGCCAGTACCTACGGGACAACAACTAATGAAAAACTGTTTTTT
TRBD1 | TRBJ2-7 | TRBV7-9 | . | CASSSPPGSTGVEQYF | TGTGCCAGCAGCTCCCCCCCCGGGTCCACAGGGGTCGAGCAGTACTTC
. | TRBJ2-5 | TRBV7-6 | . | CASSSNRDSNSETQYF | TGTGCCAGCAGCTCAAACCGGGACTCCAATTCGGAGACCCAGTACTTC
TRBD1 | TRBJ1-2 | TRBV28 | many | CASSPDQGAYGYTF | TGTGCCAGCAGTCCCGATCAGGGGGCCTATGGCTACACCTTC
. | TRBJ2-1 | TRBV30 | . | CAWRRVRNEQFF | TGTGCCTGGAGGAGGGTCCGGAATGAGCAGTTCTTC
TRBD1 | TRBJ1-5 | TRBV19 | . | CASSIDGDRTQPQHF | TGTGCCAGTAGTATAGATGGGGACAGAACCCAGCCCCAGCATTTT
. | TRBJ2-3 | TRBV7-4 | . | CASSRLIGTTGSTDTQYF | TGTGCCAGCAGCCGCTTAATCGGAACGACAGGTAGCACAGATACGCAGTATTTT
. | TRBJ1-3 | TRBV15 | few | CATSRVFRQTGNTIYF | TGTGCCACCAGCAGAGTTTTTCGACAGACTGGAAACACCATATATTTT
TRBD1 | TRBJ1-5 | TRBV4-1 | . | CASSQDGQGYQPQHF | TGCGCCAGCAGCCAAGACGGACAGGGGTACCAGCCCCAGCATTTT
TRBD1 | TRBJ2-1 | TRBV14 | few | CASSQRQGTYNEQFF | TGTGCCAGCAGCCAACGACAGGGAACCTACAATGAGCAGTTCTTC
TRBD1 | TRBJ1-1 | TRBV6-5 | . | CASRWTGRRTEAFF | TGTGCCAGCAGATGGACAGGCCGTCGCACTGAAGCTTTCTTT
. | TRBJ2-5 | TRBV11-2 | . | CASSFSREETQYF | TGTGCCAGCAGCTTTTCCCGGGAAGAGACCCAGTACTTC
TRBD1 | TRBJ2-3 | TRBV7-2 | . | CASSVTGGADTQYF | TGTGCCAGCAGCGTAACAGGGGGAGCAGATACGCAGTATTTT
. | TRBJ2-1 | TRBV29-1 | . | CSVGHEQFF | TGCAGCGTTGGACATGAGCAGTTCTTC
. | TRBJ1-4 | TRBV7-9 | . | CASSFAGLNEKLFF | TGTGCCAGCAGCTTCGCCGGGCTTAATGAAAAACTGTTTTTT
. | TRBJ2-1 | TRBV15 | . | CATSRDWAESNEQFF | TGTGCCACCAGCAGAGATTGGGCAGAAAGCAATGAGCAGTTCTTC
TRBD1 | TRBJ2-5 | TRBV7-6 | many | CASSPIGTGGRETQYF | TGTGCCAGCAGCCCGATCGGGACAGGGGGACGGGAGACCCAGTACTTC
TRBD2 | TRBJ2-3 | TRBV7-9 | . | CASSTTPGAGGRTDTQYF | TGTGCCAGCAGCACCACCCCAGGGGCGGGAGGCCGCACAGATACGCAGTATTTT
TRBD2 | TRBJ2-7 | TRBV6-2/TRBV6-3 | . | CASRQSGSRYEQYF | TGTGCCAGCAGACAAAGCGGGAGTAGATACGAGCAGTACTTC
. | TRBJ2-3 | TRBV7-9 | few | CASSLAGGRSLQTDTQYF | TGTGCCAGCAGCTTAGCGGGAGGAAGATCGTTACAGACAGATACGCAGTATTTT
. | TRBJ1-1 | TRBV12-3/TRBV12-4 | many | CASRIQGSNTEAFF | TGTGCCAGCAGGATACAGGGCTCGAACACTGAAGCTTTCTTT
. | TRBJ2-7 | TRBV7-9 | many | CASSLRLNYEQYF | TGTGCCAGCAGCTTACGACTGAATTACGAGCAGTACTTC
TRBD2 | TRBJ2-1 | TRBV19 | few | CASSTTPGTAGTYNEQFF | TGTGCCAGTAGTACGACCCCGGGAACAGCGGGGACCTACAATGAGCAGTTCTTC
. | TRBJ2-5 | TRBV5-1 | many | CASSITQGFQETQYF | TGCGCCAGCAGCATCACGCAGGGGTTCCAAGAGACCCAGTACTTC